This T cell receptor (beta chain) was recovered during a study of T-cell memory formation after mild COVID-19 (dated by TCRdb to about 2021). Regarding the research as a whole: Most TCR sequence clusters were specific to one of the two donors. In a couple of donors, T-cell clones that expanded and contracted after mild COVID-19 were tracked by sequencing TCRalpha and TCRbeta repertoires over time. Two young, previously healthy adult volunteers, one female and one male, were included in the cohort.

Sequencing took place on an Illumina NovaSeq 6000. cDNA libraries for TCRalpha and TCRbeta were prepared by 5'RACE using constant-segment primers, with sample barcodes and unique molecular identifiers added. Trizol reagent was used to extract RNA from every sample. Libraries were amplified in two PCR steps, with a second sample barcode and Illumina TruSeq adapters added in the second step. Sequencing of libraries was performed on an Illumina NovaSeq with 2 x 150 bp paired-end reads. The study's processing was this. The reads were demultiplexed and collapsed into UMI-guided consensus sequences using migec v1.2.7. Using mixcr v2.1.11, the UMI consensuses were aligned to TRA and TRB V and J templates and assembled into clonotypes. Clonotypes were classified as expanded or contracted when called significant by both edgeR and NoisET, with noise models trained on biological replicates. For edgeR calls, the cutoffs were a false discovery rate-adjusted p below 0.01 and a log2 fold-change threshold of 1. As an exploratory analysis of dynamics, max-normalized trajectories of the 1000 most abundant clonotypes were examined with PCA combined with hierarchical clustering. Each responding clone was given a CD4 or CD8 phenotype based on the CD4+ and CD8+ repertoires, which had been sequenced separately. TCRdb applied fastp at Q25 and MiXCR to the public reads, then kept only in-frame beta chains. Under each unique CDR3 protein, matching rows form one entry showing the most common genes and DNA. The V and J calls here are based on TCRdb, not the publication. Within this sample are 350,000 to 500,000 distinct CDR3 sequences, with more than 15% of them counted one time only. Together, the top ten hold roughly a fifth of the sample.

PBMCs were isolated by Ficoll-Paque density gradient centrifugation. This clonotype turned up a few times. Its antigen has not been determined. No much larger clonotype is one base removed from it; base qualities were not supplied. What the research found in general, with its limitations: Clones contracting from day 15 to 85 had balanced CD4/CD8 phenotypes, while a second wave expanding from day 15 to 37 was biased towards CD4+. Only a couple of mild cases were covered in the study, and larger cohorts including severe cases with pre-infection samples were considered necessary. Some responding clones were detected in pre-infection memory, suggesting pre-existing cross-reactive memory T cells joined the SARS-CoV-2 response. Contracting CD4+ clones turned up mainly in the CM and EM memory subsets, whereas EMRA was where CD8+ clones were enriched. SARS-CoV-2 specificity was not confirmed for the second-wave clones peaking on day 37.

Its CDR3 holds 15 amino acids, cysteine through phenylalanine. The kept DNA is CDR3 alone, 45 bases in frame from the first base. Based on the germline V gene, the CDR1 and CDR2 sequences are SGHRS and YFSETQ. The germline ends are 10 bases apart after V is trimmed by 0 bases and J by 0 bases. Recombination joined TRBV5-1 with TRBJ2-7; TRBD1 could be the D gene, as 5 bases match. This clonotype was obtained from a man between 18 and 29 years old who had mild COVID-19 (a few samples of this study predate the infection). The sample titles of this study are shuffled in the database, so cell type and time point are left out; the donor was told from shared clones. The sequenced sample consisted of PBMCs or a T cell subset sorted from them (not recorded which). DNA sequence: TGCGCCAGCAGCTTGGGTGTAAGGGGCTCCTACGAGCAGTACTTC. Its protein reads: CASSLGVRGSYEQYF. The CDR3, completed at both ends by the reference TRBV5-1 and TRBJ2-7 genes, gives the full variable domain KAGVTQTPRYLIKTRGQQVTLSCSPISGHRSVSWYQQTPGQGLQFLFEYFSETQRNKGNFPGRFSGRQFSNSRSEMNVSTLELGDSALYLCASSLGVRGSYEQYFGPGTRLTVT.